This T cell receptor (beta chain) was found in a study of naive and memory T cell subsets. Study observations and caveats: From naive to CM, EM and EMRA, diversity decreased and Gini increased.

Germline CDR1 LGHDT, CDR2 YNNKEL (reference sequence). V was trimmed by 3 bases and J by 7 bases, leaving 9 bases between them. The CDR3 totals 13 residues. As for this clonotype: Its target is unknown.

The beta constant-region primer was an equimolar mix of two oligonucleotides covering TRBC1 and TRBC2. Ligated cDNA was amplified by four rounds of PCR with nested alpha and beta constant-region primers and SP2. TCRdb re-called the UMI-ligation and nested PCR reads through MiXCR, storing one row per CDR3 protein. The sample carries around 110,000 distinct CDR3 sequences, over 30% recorded once. Cells stained for CD3, CD4, CD8, CD45RA, CD27 and viability were sorted into four CD45RA/CD27 subsets. The sequence derives from a human donor in good health. The sequenced sample consisted of central memory CD4+ T cells from blood. The chain has TRBV3-1 and TRBJ1-4, with D possibly being TRBD1 (5 bases). The CDR3 DNA reads TGTGCCAGCAGCCAGGGGGTAACTGAAAAACTGTTTTTT. It encodes CASSQGVTEKLFF.